The clone carrying this T cell receptor (beta chain) was seen only once. Its specificity is unknown. It was with 60 Vbeta and 13 Jbeta primers that the PCR ran. Clones were read by immunoSEQ multiplex PCR, and TCRdb kept only the in-frame ones, dropping some. Among fewer than 200,000 clones listed, 75% to 80% were seen once. This specimen comes from a study of cytomegalovirus exposure and HLA in healthy donors. Across the study: Membership in the Caucasian-associated ancestry cluster was found for 75% to 85% of approximately 430 genotyped donors. Study observations and caveats: In a later analysis, common viral pathogens appeared linked to several of the most significant clusters. As was reported, the HLA-A and HLA-B alleles of most subjects were accurately predicted from TCR beta sequences. Analyzed later, association rates of TCRs varied across HLA loci, with DRB1 most and HLA-C fewest.

Trimming took 4 bases from V and 2 from J, leaving 15 bases between them. CDR3 length: 15 amino acids. Germline V gene lookup returns CDR1 SGDLS and CDR2 YYNGEE. J is TRBJ1-2 and V is TRBV9; D is possibly TRBD1 (5 bases). Specimen: PBMCs. The receptor's source is a woman aged 45-65 years in good health and CMV-seropositive. The CDR3 region is CASSPTAGPNYGYTF. CDR3 nucleotides: TGTGCCAGCAGCCCTACCGCAGGGCCCAACTATGGCTACACCTTC.